The sequence of this T cell receptor (beta chain) was determined in a study of cytomegalovirus exposure and HLA in healthy donors. CDR3 length: 15 residues. V lost 3 bases to trimming and J lost 3 bases; unmatched junction nucleotides: 8. Germline V gene data show CDR1 as SGDLS and CDR2 as YYNGEE. Primers included in the PCR were 60 Vbeta and 13 Jbeta primers. Only in-frame clones appear in the TCRdb table, and some are missing; sequencing was by immunoSEQ multiplex PCR. The sample holds approximately 150,000 clones, roughly four fifths seen once. Whole-study findings and limits: The study labeled 164 TCR beta chains cytomegalovirus-associated. The authors excluded some V segments, including TRBV6-2 and TRBV6-3, as indistinguishable. The authors assumed roughly uniform sequencing depth across donors for presence/absence analyses. Most TCR sequences were rare, but some public TCRs occurred in many donors.

About this clone itself: Its target is not known.

The rearrangement links TRBV9 to TRBJ2-7, with 8 bases lining up with TRBD2. The TCR comes from a woman between 18 and 29 years old in good health and CMV-seropositive. Sequencing input: PBMCs. CDR3 nucleotide sequence: TGTGCCAGCAGCGCCCTGGGCGGGGGGAACTACGAGCAGTACTTC. Amino acids: CASSALGGGNYEQYF.